Below are 31 T cell receptor beta chains sequenced from a single sample in a study of cytomegalovirus exposure and HLA in healthy donors. PCR primers comprised 60 Vbeta and 13 Jbeta primers. Data came from immunoSEQ multiplex PCR; TCRdb stores just in-frame clones and leaves some out. The sample contains about 120,000 clones, roughly 69% of which appear only once. The specimen sequenced was PBMCs. These receptors all stem from a woman aged 25 to 39 in good health and CMV-seronegative.

The gene calls are TRBV9 and TRBJ1-4; the match to TRBD1 covers 8 bases. The J segment lost 4 bases and the V segment lost 2 bases, leaving 4 bases of the junction unmatched. Germline V gives CDR1 SGDLS, CDR2 YYNGEE. The CDR3 sequence is 15 residues long. CDR3 sequence reads: CASSVQGAGNEKLFF. In DNA, the CDR3 is TGTGCCAGCAGCGTGCAGGGGGCAGGTAATGAAAAACTGTTTTTT.

J is TRBJ1-2 and V is TRBV19; D remains unclear. The CDR3 contains 13 residues. Germline CDR1 reads LNHDA; CDR2 reads SQIVND (reference sequence). Trimming took off 6 bases at V and 2 bases at J, with 10 bases between the two ends. In nucleotides, the CDR3 is TGTGCCAGTAGCCGAACATCCAACTATGGCTACACCTTC. Translated, it gives CASSRTSNYGYTF. Together with reference TRBV19 and TRBJ1-2, the CDR3 gives the full variable domain: DGGITQSPKYLFRKEGQNVTLSCEQNLNHDAMYWYRQDPGQGLRLIYYSQIVNDFQKGDIAEGYSVSREKKESFPLTVTSAQKNPTAFYLCASSRTSNYGYTFGSGTRLTVV.

This chain connects TRBV6-6 to TRBJ2-2; a possible D gene is TRBD1 (5 bases). The CDR3 loop spans 12 amino acids. Germline V lookup: CDR1 MNHNY, CDR2 SVGAGI (reference sequence). V was shortened by 6 bases and J by 6 bases, with 8 bases between the two germline ends. The CDR3 loop is CASRDNAGELFF. The CDR3, as DNA: TGTGCCAGCAGGGACAACGCCGGGGAGCTGTTTTTT.

The V and J genes are TRBV18 and TRBJ2-7, with D possibly TRBD1 on 6 matching bases. CDR3 length: 15 amino acids. From germline, CDR1 is KGHSH and CDR2 LQKENI. V lost 2 bases and J lost 2, with 13 bases in between. Here the CDR3 DNA reads TGTGCCAGCTCACCAGCCAGGGACACGGCCTACGAGCAGTACTTC. It encodes CASSPARDTAYEQYF. Full variable domain (rest looked up from reference TRBV18 and TRBJ2-7): NAGVMQNPRHLVRRRGQEARLRCSPMKGHSHVYWYRQLPEEGLKFMVYLQKENIIDESGMPKERFSAEFPKEGPSILRIQQVVRGDSAAYFCASSPARDTAYEQYFGPGTRLTVT.

The chain links TRBV28 to TRBJ2-1, with TRBD1 identical over 7 bases. Trimming took 5 bases from V and 8 from J; bases not matched to a gene: 12. CDR3 length: 15 amino acids. Germline loops: CDR1 MDHEN, CDR2 SYDVKM. CDR3 residues: CASSLRGIYSDEQFF. CDR3 sequence (DNA): TGTGCCAGCAGTCTCAGGGGGATTTATAGCGATGAGCAGTTCTTC.

This clone was counted only a few times. The chain couples TRBV2 to TRBJ2-3; maybe TRBD2 (6 bases). The V gene's germline CDR1 is SNHLY and CDR2 FYNNEI. The ends were cut back, 6 bases at V and 3 bases at J, with 13 bases in the middle. The CDR3 runs 14 residues. The CDR3 reads CASRDKTSTDTQYF. CDR3 DNA sequence: TGTGCCAGCAGAGATAAGACTAGTACAGATACGCAGTATTTT.

The J gene is TRBJ2-1, the V gene TRBV14, with D perhaps matching TRBD1 (5 bases). CDR3 size: 14 residues. Germline V gives CDR1 SGHDN, CDR2 FVKESK. V shed 4 bases and J shed 1 base, with 8 bases lying between them. The CDR3 loop is CASSLGPSYNEQFF. The DNA for the CDR3 is TGTGCCAGCAGCCTGGGGCCTTCCTACAATGAGCAGTTCTTC.

This clone came up a few times. The rearrangement uses TRBV28 and TRBJ1-2; no firm D call. V was shortened by 7 bases and J by 8 bases, with 17 bases between the two germline ends. Germline CDR1 is MDHEN and CDR2 is SYDVKM. This CDR3 is built from 13 residues. CDR3 bases: TGTGCCAGCACCCCGGGAGGAGGGATAGGCTACACCTTC. Residues: CASTPGGGIGYTF.

This clone was detected a few times. V gene TRBV10-3 combines with J gene TRBJ1-6, with a weak D call TRBD1 (6 bases). CDR1 ENHRY and CDR2 SYGVKD come from the germline V gene. With 10 bases removed from V and 8 bases from J, the gap between germline ends came to 15 bases. The CDR3 runs to 13 residues. The CDR3 DNA sequence: TGTGCCACTACCGGACAGTCGGATTCACCCCTCCACTTT. This encodes CATTGQSDSPLHF.

V is TRBV4-1 and J is TRBJ2-7; 12 nucleotides line up with TRBD2. CDR3 length: 15 amino acids. Germline CDR1 is MGHRA and CDR2 is YSYEKL. V shed 4 bases, J shed 6 bases, and the junction held 7 bases outside the gene matches. CDR3 region: CASSPGLAGMGEQYF. DNA of the CDR3: TGCGCCAGCAGCCCTGGACTAGCGGGAATGGGCGAGCAGTACTTC.

The rearrangement uses TRBV5-4 and TRBJ1-2; 8 bases are shared with TRBD1. The trim removed 3 bases at V and 2 bases at J, leaving 3 bases unmatched. The CDR3 is 14 residues long. Germline CDR1 and CDR2: SGHNT and YYREEE (reference sequence). CDR3 sequence reads: CASSSGQANYGYTF. The CDR3, as DNA: TGTGCCAGCAGCTCGGGACAGGCGAACTATGGCTACACCTTC. The full variable domain, rest sourced from reference TRBV5-4 and TRBJ1-2, is ETGVTQSPTHLIKTRGQQVTLRCSSQSGHNTVSWYQQALGQGPQFIFQYYREEENGRGNFPPRFSGLQFPNYSSELNVNALELDDSALYLCASSSGQANYGYTFGSGTRLTVV.

The chain is built from TRBV25-1 and TRBJ2-7; 7 bases line up with TRBD1. Trimming cost V 3 bases and J 5 bases; bases outside gene matches: 13. The germline CDR1 and CDR2 sequences are MGHDK and SYGVNS. The CDR3 is 16 amino acids. The DNA for the CDR3 is TGTGCCAGCAGTGACCTCTACCTGGGCCAGGGGGACGAGCAGTACTTC. Amino acid sequence: CASSDLYLGQGDEQYF.

This clone was counted a single time. The chain carries TRBV4-1 and TRBJ2-7; a weak D match, TRBD2 (6 bases). Germline loops: CDR1 MGHRA, CDR2 YSYEKL. Deletions cut 0 bases from V and 4 bases from J, with 13 bases between. There are 15 residues in the CDR3. The CDR3 spells CASSQDRLALYEQYF. DNA for the CDR3: TGCGCCAGCAGCCAAGATAGGCTAGCGCTATACGAGCAGTACTTC.

The rearrangement links TRBV4-1 to TRBJ1-2, with D possibly TRBD1 on 6 matching bases. The CDR3 covers 15 residues. The V gene's germline CDR1 is MGHRA and CDR2 YSYEKL. Trimming removed 0 bases at V and 4 bases at J, with 12 bases between. The CDR3 DNA reads TGCGCCAGCAGCCAAGATTTCAGGGGTTCCTATGGCTACACCTTC. Translation gives CASSQDFRGSYGYTF.

This clone has a single count. The chain combines TRBV6-1 with TRBJ2-2; TRBD2 might be the D (5 bases). The germline V gene has CDR1 MNHNS and CDR2 SASEGT. Trimming removed 8 bases from V and 8 bases from J, with 15 bases in between. This CDR3 has 13 amino acids. CDR3 sequence: CASSYGGPGELFF. The CDR3 DNA reads TGTGCCAGCTCGTACGGCGGGCCAGGGGAGCTGTTTTTT.

The V call is TRBV6-1, the J call TRBJ1-2, with D tentatively TRBD1 (5 bases). Germline V gene data show CDR1 as MNHNS and CDR2 as SASEGT. Trimming took 0 bases from V and 3 from J, leaving 8 bases between them. This CDR3 has 14 amino acids. CDR3 loop: CASSEAIGDYGYTF. The CDR3 nucleotides read TGTGCCAGCAGTGAAGCGATAGGGGACTATGGCTACACCTTC.

The genes are TRBV6-6 and TRBJ1-2; TRBD1 matches 10 bases. Germline V lookup: CDR1 MNHNY, CDR2 SVGAGI (reference sequence). This CDR3 region has 14 residues. The V segment lost 3 bases and the J segment 4 bases; nucleotides outside the gene matches: 2. The CDR3 loop reads CASSYGTGVYGYTF. The CDR3 region has the DNA TGTGCCAGCAGTTATGGGACAGGGGTCTATGGCTACACCTTC.

This chain joins TRBV27 and TRBJ2-2; 7 positions agree with TRBD1. The CDR3 runs 18 residues. Germline CDR1 reads MNHEY; CDR2 reads SMNVEV (reference sequence). V lost 2 bases to trimming and J lost 2 bases; unmatched junction nucleotides: 11. The CDR3 spells CASSLKGADRTNTGELFF. Here the CDR3 DNA reads TGTGCCAGCAGTTTAAAGGGTGCGGACAGGACTAACACCGGGGAGCTGTTTTTT.

The CDR3 bases are TGTGCCGCTGACAGGGGGGGGATCGGCAATCAGCCCCAGCATTTT. It yields the protein CAADRGGIGNQPQHF. V gene TRBV30 combines with J gene TRBJ1-5; 9 nucleotides align to TRBD1. Trimming took 8 bases from V and 2 from J; bases not matched to a gene: 10. Germline values: CDR1 GTSNPN, CDR2 SVGIG (reference sequence). The CDR3 is 15 residues long.

This clone was counted at least ten times. The chain carries TRBV2 and TRBJ1-2, with TRBD1 matching 9 bases. Germline-derived CDR1 and CDR2 are SNHLY and FYNNEI. J gave up 2 bases and V 7 bases, and 2 bases lay outside the gene matches. The CDR3 sequence is 13 residues long. CDR3 nucleotides: TGTGCCAGCATGGGGACAGGGAACTATGGCTACACCTTC. This sequence encodes CASMGTGNYGYTF.

This rearrangement joins TRBV2 to TRBJ1-4; a weak D match, TRBD1 (5 bases). Germline-derived CDR1 and CDR2 are SNHLY and FYNNEI. V lost 8 bases, J lost 4 bases, and 14 bases lay in between. The CDR3 length is 14 residues. CDR3 bases: TGTGCCAGCGGCCGGGGCGGGGGTAATGAAAAACTGTTTTTT. This codes for CASGRGGGNEKLFF.

This clone was counted only a few times. V is TRBV30 and J is TRBJ2-1; 10 nucleotides align to TRBD2. The CDR3 is made up of 14 amino acids. V dropped 6 bases and J dropped 3; count of bases not matched to a gene: 5. Looked up from germline, CDR1 is GTSNPN and CDR2 is SVGIG (reference sequence). For the CDR3, the DNA is TGTGCCTGTTCTAGCGGGAGTGACTACAATGAGCAGTTCTTC. Translation gives CACSSGSDYNEQFF.

The gene calls are TRBV18 and TRBJ1-2; 7 bases align to TRBD1. Germline-derived CDR1 and CDR2 are KGHSH and LQKENI. The J segment lost 7 bases and the V segment lost 9 bases, leaving 8 bases of the junction unmatched. The CDR3 extends over 12 amino acids. CDR3: CASHGTELGYTF. CDR3 DNA: TGTGCCAGTCACGGGACAGAACTTGGCTACACCTTC.

V is TRBV7-6 and J is TRBJ2-2; 7 bases fit TRBD1. The J segment lost 6 bases and the V segment lost 1 base, leaving 8 bases of the junction unmatched. CDR3 length: 16 residues. Germline lookup yields CDR1 SGHVS and CDR2 FNYEAQ. CDR3 nucleotides: TGTGCCAGCAGCTTAGTTGCAGGGGGTAACCCCGGGGAGCTGTTTTTT. This codes for CASSLVAGGNPGELFF.

The chain uses TRBV14 and TRBJ1-2; D uncertain. Germline V gene sequence: CDR1 SGHDN, CDR2 FVKESK. The ends were cut back, 0 bases at V and 2 bases at J, with 13 bases in the middle. This CDR3 has 16 amino acids. DNA of the CDR3: TGTGCCAGCAGCCAAGAGGGCTGGGCAGCCAACTATGGCTACACCTTC. Protein sequence: CASSQEGWAANYGYTF.

The J gene is TRBJ2-2, the V gene TRBV7-9, with D tentatively TRBD1 (5 bases). In germline, CDR1 is SEHNR, CDR2 FQNEAQ (reference sequence). The germline V and J ends were trimmed by 2 bases and 5 bases, with 9 bases remaining between them. The CDR3 sequence is 14 residues long. The CDR3 protein is CASSLLGPTGELFF. Written as DNA, the CDR3 is TGTGCCAGCAGCTTATTGGGGCCTACCGGGGAGCTGTTTTTT.

The DNA of the CDR3 is TGCGCCAGCAGCTCTAGCGTTGGGTACAATGAGCAGTTCTTC. This sequence encodes CASSSSVGYNEQFF. The J gene is TRBJ2-1, the V gene TRBV5-1; a weak D match, TRBD2 (6 bases). CDR3 size: 14 residues. Trimming left V 3 bases short and J 4 bases short, with 11 bases between. Germline CDR1 and CDR2: SGHRS and YFSETQ.

A remark on this clone: The germline gene is not matched at one end of the junction; a read error may be the cause. This rearrangement joins TRBV18 to TRBJ2-1, with no clear D. The CDR3 totals 16 residues. From germline, CDR1 is KGHSH and CDR2 LQKENI. The CDR3 is CASSPSMGVSYDEQFF. The CDR3 nucleotides read TGTGCCAGCTCACCTTCTATGGGCGTAAGCTACGATGAGCAGTTCTTC.

The V and J genes are TRBV4-3 and TRBJ2-3, with 8 bases aligning to TRBD2. The CDR3 is made up of 15 amino acids. CDR1 is LGHNA and CDR2 is YSLEER in the germline V gene. The trim removed 1 base at V and 3 bases at J, leaving 3 bases unmatched. The CDR3 reads CASSQGLARTDTQYF. The CDR3 DNA reads TGCGCCAGCAGCCAAGGACTAGCGAGAACAGATACGCAGTATTTT.

The J gene is TRBJ2-7, the V gene TRBV18, with 8 positions matching TRBD2. The CDR3 sequence is 14 residues long. Germline V lookup: CDR1 KGHSH, CDR2 LQKENI. Trimming at V came to 4 bases and at J to 1 base, leaving 3 bases not matched to a gene. This CDR3 is CASSQRELSYEQYF. The CDR3 DNA reads TGTGCCAGCTCACAGCGGGAGCTTTCCTACGAGCAGTACTTC. The complete variable domain, with remaining parts taken from reference TRBV18 and TRBJ2-7, reads NAGVMQNPRHLVRRRGQEARLRCSPMKGHSHVYWYRQLPEEGLKFMVYLQKENIIDESGMPKERFSAEFPKEGPSILRIQQVVRGDSAAYFCASSQRELSYEQYFGPGTRLTVT.

This clone was detected once. The chain is built from TRBV5-1 and TRBJ2-5, with D perhaps TRBD1 (5 bases). In germline, CDR1 is SGHRS, CDR2 YFSETQ. The CDR3 length is 11 residues. V lost 3 bases, J lost 5 bases, and 5 bases lay in between. CDR3 sequence reads: CASSYRETQYF. The CDR3 DNA reads as TGCGCCAGCAGCTACAGGGAGACCCAGTACTTC.